This T cell receptor beta chain appears in the sequencing data of a study of control samples from healthy donors and cancer patients (dated by TCRdb to the early 2020s). V has 4 bases trimmed and J has 0 bases trimmed; junction bases matching no gene number 9. According to the germline V gene, CDR1 reads SGHRS and CDR2 reads YFSETQ. From the cysteine up to the phenylalanine, the CDR3 has a length of 17 residues. Here the CDR3 DNA is all that survives: 51 bases in frame from base 1. The receptor library was made with the immunoSEQ multiplex PCR assay. TCRdb re-hosts the immuneACCESS table, in-frame sequences only. Its copies lack some clones; in the studies checked, an unresolved V gene accounts for under half of them, and the cause for the rest is not known. Here the sample has 120,000 or so clones; about 94% occur a single time. Of the sample, around 3.6% falls within the top ten clones. A remark on this clone: It has no known antigen specificity. Nothing much larger sits one base from this clone, and base qualities are not available.

The chain employs TRBV5-1 and TRBJ2-7; TRBD1 lines up with 11 middle nucleotides. Sequenced: blood. This clonotype was obtained from a man younger than 45 in good health. This receptor has the CDR3 CASSPGQGVASSYEQYF. Read as DNA, the sequence is TGCGCCAGCAGCCCGGGACAGGGGGTTGCTAGCTCCTACGAGCAGTACTTC.